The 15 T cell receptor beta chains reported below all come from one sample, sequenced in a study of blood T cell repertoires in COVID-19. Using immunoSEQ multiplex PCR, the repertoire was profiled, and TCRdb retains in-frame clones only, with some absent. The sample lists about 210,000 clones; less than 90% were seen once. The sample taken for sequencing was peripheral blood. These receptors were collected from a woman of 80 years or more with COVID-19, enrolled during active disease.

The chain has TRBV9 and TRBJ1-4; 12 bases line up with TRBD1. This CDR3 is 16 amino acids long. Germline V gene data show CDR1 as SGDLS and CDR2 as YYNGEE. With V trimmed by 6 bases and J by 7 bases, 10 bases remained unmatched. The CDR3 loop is CASTPTGTGGVEKLFF. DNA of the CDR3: TGTGCCAGCACCCCAACCGGGACAGGGGGCGTTGAAAAACTGTTTTTT.

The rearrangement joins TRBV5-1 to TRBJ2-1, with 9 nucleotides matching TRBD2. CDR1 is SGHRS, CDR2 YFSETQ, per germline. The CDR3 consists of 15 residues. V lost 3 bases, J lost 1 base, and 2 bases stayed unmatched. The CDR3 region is CASSSSGGSYNEQFF. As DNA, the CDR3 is TGCGCCAGCAGCTCCAGCGGGGGGTCCTACAATGAGCAGTTCTTC.

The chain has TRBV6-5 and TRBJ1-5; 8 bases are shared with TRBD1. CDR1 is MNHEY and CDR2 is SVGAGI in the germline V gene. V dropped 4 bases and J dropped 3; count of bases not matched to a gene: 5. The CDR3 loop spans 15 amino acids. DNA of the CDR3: TGTGCCAGCAGTTCAGGACAGGGCGTCAATCAGCCCCAGCATTTT. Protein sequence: CASSSGQGVNQPQHF.

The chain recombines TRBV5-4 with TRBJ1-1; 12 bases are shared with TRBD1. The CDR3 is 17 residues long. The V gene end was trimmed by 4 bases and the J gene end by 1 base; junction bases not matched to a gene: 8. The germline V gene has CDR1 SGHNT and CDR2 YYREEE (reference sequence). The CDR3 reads CASSLTGTGGPNTEAFF. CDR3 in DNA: TGTGCCAGCAGCCTCACCGGGACAGGGGGCCCGAACACTGAAGCTTTCTTT. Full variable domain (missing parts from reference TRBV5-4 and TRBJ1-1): ETGVTQSPTHLIKTRGQQVTLRCSSQSGHNTVSWYQQALGQGPQFIFQYYREEENGRGNFPPRFSGLQFPNYSSELNVNALELDDSALYLCASSLTGTGGPNTEAFFGQGTRLTVV.

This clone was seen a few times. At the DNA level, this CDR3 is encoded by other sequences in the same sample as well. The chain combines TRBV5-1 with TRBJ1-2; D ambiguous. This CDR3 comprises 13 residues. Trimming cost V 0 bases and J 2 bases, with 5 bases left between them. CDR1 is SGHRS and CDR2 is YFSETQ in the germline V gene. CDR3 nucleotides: TGCGCCAGCAGCTTGGACAGCAACTATGGCTACACCTTC. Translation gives CASSLDSNYGYTF.

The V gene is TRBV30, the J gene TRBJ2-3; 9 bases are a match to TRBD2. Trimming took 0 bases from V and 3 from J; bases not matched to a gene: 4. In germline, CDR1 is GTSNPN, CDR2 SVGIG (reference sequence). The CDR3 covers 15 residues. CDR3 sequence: CAWSVGSGGTDTQYF. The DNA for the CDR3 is TGTGCCTGGAGTGTGGGGAGCGGGGGGACAGATACGCAGTATTTT.

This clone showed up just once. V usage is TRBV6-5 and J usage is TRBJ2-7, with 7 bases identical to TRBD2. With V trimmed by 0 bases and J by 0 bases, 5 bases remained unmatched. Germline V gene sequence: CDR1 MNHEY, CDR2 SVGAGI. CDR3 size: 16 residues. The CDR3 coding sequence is TGTGCCAGCAGTTACTCCCCTAGCGGTGTCTCCTACGAGCAGTACTTC. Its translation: CASSYSPSGVSYEQYF.

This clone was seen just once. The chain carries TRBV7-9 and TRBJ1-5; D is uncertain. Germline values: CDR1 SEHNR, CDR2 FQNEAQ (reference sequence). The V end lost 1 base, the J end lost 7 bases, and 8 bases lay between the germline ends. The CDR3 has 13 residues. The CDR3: CASSLGAMQPQHF. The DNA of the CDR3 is TGTGCCAGCAGCTTAGGGGCGATGCAGCCCCAGCATTTT. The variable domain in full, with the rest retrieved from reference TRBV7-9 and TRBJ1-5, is DTGVSQNPRHKITKRGQNVTFRCDPISEHNRLYWYRQTLGQGPEFLTYFQNEAQLEKSRLLSDRFSAERPKGSFSTLEIQRTEQGDSAMYLCASSLGAMQPQHFGDGTRLSIL.

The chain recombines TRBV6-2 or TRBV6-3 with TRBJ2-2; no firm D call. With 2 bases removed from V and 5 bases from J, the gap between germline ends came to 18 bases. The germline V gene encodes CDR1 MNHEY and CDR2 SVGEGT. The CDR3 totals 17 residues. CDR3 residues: CASSYPSLGTRTGELFF. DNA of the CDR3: TGTGCCAGCAGTTACCCCTCGCTAGGAACGAGAACCGGGGAGCTGTTTTTT.

The CDR3, as DNA: TGTGCCAGCAGTTATATAAATGAAGCTTTCTTT. Protein: CASSYINEAFF. The genes are TRBV6-2 or TRBV6-3 and TRBJ1-1; D ambiguous. This CDR3 has 11 amino acids. The V gene's germline CDR1 is MNHEY and CDR2 SVGEGT. Trimming left V 3 bases short and J 7 bases short, with 6 bases between.

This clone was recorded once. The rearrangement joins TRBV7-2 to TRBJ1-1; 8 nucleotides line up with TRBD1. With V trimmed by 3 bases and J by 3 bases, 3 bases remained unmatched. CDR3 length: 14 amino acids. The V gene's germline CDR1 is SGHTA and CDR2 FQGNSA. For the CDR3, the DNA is TGTGCCAGCAGCTTGTTACAGGGGGACACTGAAGCTTTCTTT. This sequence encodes CASSLLQGDTEAFF.

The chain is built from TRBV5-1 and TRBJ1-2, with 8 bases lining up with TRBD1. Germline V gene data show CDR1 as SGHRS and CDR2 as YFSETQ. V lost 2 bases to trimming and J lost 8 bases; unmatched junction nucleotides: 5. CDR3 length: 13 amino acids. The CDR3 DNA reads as TGCGCCAGCAGCTTAACAGGGGGGAGAGGCTACACCTTC. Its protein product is CASSLTGGRGYTF.

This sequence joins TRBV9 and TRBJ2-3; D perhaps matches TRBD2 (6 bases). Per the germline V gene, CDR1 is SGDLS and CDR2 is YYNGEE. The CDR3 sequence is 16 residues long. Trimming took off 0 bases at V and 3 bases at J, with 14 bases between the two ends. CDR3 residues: CASSVGSNGGTDTQYF. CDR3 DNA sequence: TGTGCCAGCAGCGTAGGAAGTAACGGGGGAACAGATACGCAGTATTTT.

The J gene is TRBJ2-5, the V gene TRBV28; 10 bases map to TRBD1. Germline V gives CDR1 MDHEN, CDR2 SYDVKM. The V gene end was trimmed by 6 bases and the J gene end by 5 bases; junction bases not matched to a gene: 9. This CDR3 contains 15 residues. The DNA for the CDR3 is TGTGCCAGCAGCCGAGTCGGACAGGGGGGCGAGACCCAGTACTTC. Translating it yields CASSRVGQGGETQYF.

The DNA of the CDR3 is TGTGCCAGCAGCGCTTACCCGACCGGGGAAGATACGCAGTATTTT. Protein: CASSAYPTGEDTQYF. The chain joins TRBV6-5 to TRBJ2-3; D possibly corresponds to TRBD2 (5 bases). This CDR3 region has 15 residues. The germline CDR1 and CDR2 sequences are MNHEY and SVGAGI. V was clipped by 6 bases and J by 5 bases, with 18 bases between them.